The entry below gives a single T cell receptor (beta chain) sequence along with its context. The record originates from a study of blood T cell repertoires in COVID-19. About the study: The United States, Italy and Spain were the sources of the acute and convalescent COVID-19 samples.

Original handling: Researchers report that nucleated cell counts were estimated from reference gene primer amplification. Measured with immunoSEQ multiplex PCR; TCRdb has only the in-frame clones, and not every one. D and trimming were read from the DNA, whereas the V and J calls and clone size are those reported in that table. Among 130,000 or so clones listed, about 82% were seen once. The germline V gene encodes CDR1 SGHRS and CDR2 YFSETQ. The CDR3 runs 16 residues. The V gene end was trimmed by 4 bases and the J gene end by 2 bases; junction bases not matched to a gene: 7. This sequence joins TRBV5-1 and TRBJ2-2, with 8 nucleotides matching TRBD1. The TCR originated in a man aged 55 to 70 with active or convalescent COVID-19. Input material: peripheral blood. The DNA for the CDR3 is TGCGCCAGCAGCGGAACCGGGACAGGAAACACCGGGGAGCTGTTTTTT. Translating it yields CASSGTGTGNTGELFF.